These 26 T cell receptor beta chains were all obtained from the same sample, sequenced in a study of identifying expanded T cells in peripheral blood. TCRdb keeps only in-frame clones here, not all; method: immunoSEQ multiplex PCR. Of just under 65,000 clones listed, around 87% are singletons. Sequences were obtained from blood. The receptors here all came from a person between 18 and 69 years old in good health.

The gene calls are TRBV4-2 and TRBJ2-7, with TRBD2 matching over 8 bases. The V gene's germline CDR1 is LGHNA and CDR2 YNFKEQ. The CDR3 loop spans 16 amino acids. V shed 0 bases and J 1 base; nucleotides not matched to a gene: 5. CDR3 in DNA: TGTGCCAGCAGCCAAGATCAGGGCGGGGGGTCCTACGAGCAGTACTTC. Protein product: CASSQDQGGGSYEQYF.

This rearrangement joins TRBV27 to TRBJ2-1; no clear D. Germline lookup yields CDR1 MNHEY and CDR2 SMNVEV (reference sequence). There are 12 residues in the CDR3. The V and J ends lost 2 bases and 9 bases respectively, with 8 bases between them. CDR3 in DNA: TGTGCCAGCAGTTTAGGTGGTAGTGAGCAGTTCTTC. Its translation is CASSLGGSEQFF.

The DNA for the CDR3 is TGTGCCAGCAGCCCTCTTTGGGCGAACCAGGACTACGAGCAGTACTTC. This codes for CASSPLWANQDYEQYF. The chain joins TRBV4-2 to TRBJ2-7; no firm D call. The CDR3 is 16 residues long. CDR1 is LGHNA and CDR2 is YNFKEQ in the germline V gene. Trimming removed 4 bases from V and 3 bases from J, with 19 bases in between.

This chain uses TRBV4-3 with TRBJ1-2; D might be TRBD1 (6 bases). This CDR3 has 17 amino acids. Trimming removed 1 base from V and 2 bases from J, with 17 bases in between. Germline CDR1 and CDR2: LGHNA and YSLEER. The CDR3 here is CASSQALTGAGNYGYTF. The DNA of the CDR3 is TGCGCCAGCAGCCAAGCCCTAACGGGGGCAGGGAACTATGGCTACACCTTC.

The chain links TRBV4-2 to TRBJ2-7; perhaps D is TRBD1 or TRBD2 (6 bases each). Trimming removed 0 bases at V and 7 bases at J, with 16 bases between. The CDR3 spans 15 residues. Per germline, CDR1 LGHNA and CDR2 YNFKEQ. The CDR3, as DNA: TGTGCCAGCAGCCAAGATAGGAGGGGGGCATATGAGCAGTACTTC. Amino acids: CASSQDRRGAYEQYF.

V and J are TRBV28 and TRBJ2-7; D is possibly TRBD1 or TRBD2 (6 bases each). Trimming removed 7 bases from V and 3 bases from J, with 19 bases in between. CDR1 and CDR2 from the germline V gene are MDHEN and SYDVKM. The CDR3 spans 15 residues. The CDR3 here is CASTLRGVGDYEQYF. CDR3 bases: TGTGCCAGCACCTTGAGGGGGGTGGGGGACTACGAGCAGTACTTC. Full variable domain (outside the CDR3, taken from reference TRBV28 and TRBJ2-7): DVKVTQSSRYLVKRTGEKVFLECVQDMDHENMFWYRQDPGLGLRLIYFSYDVKMKEKGDIPEGYSVSREKKERFSLILESASTNQTSMYLCASTLRGVGDYEQYFGPGTRLTVT.

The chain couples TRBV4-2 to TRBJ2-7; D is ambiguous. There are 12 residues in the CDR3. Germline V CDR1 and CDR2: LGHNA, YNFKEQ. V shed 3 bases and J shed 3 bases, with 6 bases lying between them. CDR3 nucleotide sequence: TGTGCCAGCAGCCAGGACCGCTACGAGCAGTACTTC. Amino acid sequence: CASSQDRYEQYF.

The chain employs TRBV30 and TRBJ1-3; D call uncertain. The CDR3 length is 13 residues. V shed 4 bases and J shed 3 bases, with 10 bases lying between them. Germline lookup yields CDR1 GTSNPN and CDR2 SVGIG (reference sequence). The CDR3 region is CAWKSPGGNTIYF. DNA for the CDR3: TGTGCCTGGAAAAGTCCAGGTGGAAACACCATATATTTT.

CDR3 amino acids: CASSPTGYAQYF. For the CDR3, the DNA is TGTGCCAGCAGTCCTACAGGGTACGCGCAGTATTTT. The chain is built from TRBV6-6 and TRBJ2-3; maybe TRBD1 (6 bases). In germline, CDR1 is MNHNY, CDR2 SVGAGI (reference sequence). Between the trimmed V and J ends, which lost 5 bases and 10 bases, there was a span of 13 bases. CDR3 length: 12 amino acids.

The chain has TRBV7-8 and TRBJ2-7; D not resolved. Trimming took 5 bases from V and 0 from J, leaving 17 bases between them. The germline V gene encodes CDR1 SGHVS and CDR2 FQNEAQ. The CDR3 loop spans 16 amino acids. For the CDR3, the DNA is TGTGCCAGCAGCCCACGTGGAAGGATGAGCTCCTACGAGCAGTACTTC. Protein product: CASSPRGRMSSYEQYF.

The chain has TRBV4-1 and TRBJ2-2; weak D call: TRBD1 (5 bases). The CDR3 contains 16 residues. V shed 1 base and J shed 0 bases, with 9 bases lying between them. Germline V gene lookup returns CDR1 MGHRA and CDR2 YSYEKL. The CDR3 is CASSQVPRANTGELFF. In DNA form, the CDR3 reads TGCGCCAGCAGCCAAGTCCCCAGGGCGAACACCGGGGAGCTGTTTTTT.

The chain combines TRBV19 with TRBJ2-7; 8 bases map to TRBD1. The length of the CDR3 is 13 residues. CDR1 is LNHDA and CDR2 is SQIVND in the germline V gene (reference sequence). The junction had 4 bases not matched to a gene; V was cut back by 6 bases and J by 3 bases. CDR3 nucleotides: TGTGCCAGTAGACGGACAGGGAACTACGAGCAGTACTTC. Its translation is CASRRTGNYEQYF.

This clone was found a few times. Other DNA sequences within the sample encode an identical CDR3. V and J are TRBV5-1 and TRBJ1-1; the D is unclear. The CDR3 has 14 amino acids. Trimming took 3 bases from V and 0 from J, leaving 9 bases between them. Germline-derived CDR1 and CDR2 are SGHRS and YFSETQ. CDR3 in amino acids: CASSSGGMNTEAFF. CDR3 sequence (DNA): TGCGCCAGCAGCTCGGGCGGGATGAACACTGAAGCTTTCTTT.

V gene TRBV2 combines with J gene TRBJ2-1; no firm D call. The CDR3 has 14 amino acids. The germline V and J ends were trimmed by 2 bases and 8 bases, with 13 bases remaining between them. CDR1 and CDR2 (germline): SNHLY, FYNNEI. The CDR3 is CASSEYGALDEQFF. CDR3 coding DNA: TGTGCCAGCAGTGAATATGGCGCCTTGGATGAGCAGTTCTTC.

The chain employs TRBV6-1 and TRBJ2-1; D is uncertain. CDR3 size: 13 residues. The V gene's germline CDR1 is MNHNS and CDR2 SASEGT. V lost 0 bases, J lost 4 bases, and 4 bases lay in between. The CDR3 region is CASSEAEYNEQFF. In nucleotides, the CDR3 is TGTGCCAGCAGTGAAGCGGAGTACAATGAGCAGTTCTTC.

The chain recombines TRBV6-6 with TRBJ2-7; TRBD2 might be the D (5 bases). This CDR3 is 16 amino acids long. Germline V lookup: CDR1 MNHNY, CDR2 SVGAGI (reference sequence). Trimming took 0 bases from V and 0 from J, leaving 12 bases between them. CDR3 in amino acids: CASSYSRAESSYEQYF. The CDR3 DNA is TGTGCCAGCAGTTACTCGAGGGCGGAGAGCTCCTACGAGCAGTACTTC.

The CDR3 DNA sequence: TGTGCCAGCAGTTTATACGAGACCCAGTACTTC. It yields the protein CASSLYETQYF. V usage is TRBV28 and J usage is TRBJ2-5; no clear D. Germline-derived CDR1 and CDR2 are MDHEN and SYDVKM. The CDR3 covers 11 residues. The germline V and J ends were trimmed by 1 base and 5 bases, with 2 bases remaining between them. Using reference TRBV28 and TRBJ2-5 for the parts outside the CDR3, the full variable domain is DVKVTQSSRYLVKRTGEKVFLECVQDMDHENMFWYRQDPGLGLRLIYFSYDVKMKEKGDIPEGYSVSREKKERFSLILESASTNQTSMYLCASSLYETQYFGPGTRLLVL.

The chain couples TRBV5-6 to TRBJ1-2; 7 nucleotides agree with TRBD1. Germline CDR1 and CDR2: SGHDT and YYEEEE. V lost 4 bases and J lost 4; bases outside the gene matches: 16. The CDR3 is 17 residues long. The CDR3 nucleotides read TGTGCCAGCAGCCGACAGGGACGAAGTTACCCAAGCTATGGCTACACCTTC. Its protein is CASSRQGRSYPSYGYTF.

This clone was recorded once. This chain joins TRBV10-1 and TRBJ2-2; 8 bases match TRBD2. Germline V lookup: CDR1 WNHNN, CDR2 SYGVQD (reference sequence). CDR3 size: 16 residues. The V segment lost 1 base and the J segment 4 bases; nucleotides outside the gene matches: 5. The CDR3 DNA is TGCGCCAGCAGTGAGTTCAGCGGGAGAGGCACCGGGGAGCTGTTTTTT. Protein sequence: CASSEFSGRGTGELFF.

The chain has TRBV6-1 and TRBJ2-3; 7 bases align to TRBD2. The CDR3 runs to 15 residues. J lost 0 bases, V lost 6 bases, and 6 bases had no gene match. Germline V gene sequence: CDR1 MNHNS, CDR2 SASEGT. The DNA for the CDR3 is TGTGCCAGCAGGCGGGGGACTACTAGCACAGATACGCAGTATTTT. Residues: CASRRGTTSTDTQYF.

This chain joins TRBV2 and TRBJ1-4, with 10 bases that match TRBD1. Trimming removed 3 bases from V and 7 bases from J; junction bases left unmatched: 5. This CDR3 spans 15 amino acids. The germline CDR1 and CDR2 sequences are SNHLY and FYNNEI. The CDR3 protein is CASSESGTGVEKLFF. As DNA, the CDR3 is TGTGCCAGCAGTGAGTCCGGGACAGGGGTTGAAAAACTGTTTTTT. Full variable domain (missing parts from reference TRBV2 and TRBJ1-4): EPEVTQTPSHQVTQMGQEVILRCVPISNHLYFYWYRQILGQKVEFLVSFYNNEISEKSEIFDDQFSVERPDGSNFTLKIRSTKLEDSAMYFCASSESGTGVEKLFFGSGTQLSVL.

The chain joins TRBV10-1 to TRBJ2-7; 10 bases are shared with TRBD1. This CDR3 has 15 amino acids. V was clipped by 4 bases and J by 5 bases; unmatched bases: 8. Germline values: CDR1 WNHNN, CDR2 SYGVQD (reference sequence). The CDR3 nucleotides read TGCGCCAGCAGTGCCTACGGGACAGGGGACCACGAGCAGTACTTC. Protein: CASSAYGTGDHEQYF.

The CDR3 loop is CASRVLAGGPQETQYF. In DNA form, the CDR3 reads TGTGCCAGCAGGGTTCTGGCGGGAGGTCCCCAAGAGACCCAGTACTTC. The chain recombines TRBV27 with TRBJ2-5, with 8 bases fitting TRBD2. V trimming: 6 bases; J trimming: 1 base; junction bases outside the gene matches: 10. Germline assignment: CDR1 MNHEY and CDR2 SMNVEV (reference sequence). The CDR3 sequence is 16 residues long.

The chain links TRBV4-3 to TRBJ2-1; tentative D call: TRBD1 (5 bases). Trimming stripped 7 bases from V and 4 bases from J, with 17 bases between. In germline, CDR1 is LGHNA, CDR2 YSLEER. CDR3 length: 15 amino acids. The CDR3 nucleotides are TGCGCCAGCACCTATAGGGCACAGGCATACAATGAGCAGTTCTTC. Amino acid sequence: CASTYRAQAYNEQFF.

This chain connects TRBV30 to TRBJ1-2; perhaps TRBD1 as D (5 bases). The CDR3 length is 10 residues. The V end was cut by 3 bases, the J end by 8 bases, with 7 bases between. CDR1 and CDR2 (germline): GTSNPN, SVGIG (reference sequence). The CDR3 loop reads CAWSHRGYTF. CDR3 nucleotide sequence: TGTGCCTGGAGCCACAGGGGCTACACCTTC. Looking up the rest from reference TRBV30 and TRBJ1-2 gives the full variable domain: SQTIHQWPATLVQPVGSPLSLECTVEGTSNPNLYWYRQAAGRGLQLLFYSVGIGQISSEVPQNLSASRPQDRQFILSSKKLLLSDSGFYLCAWSHRGYTFGSGTRLTVV.

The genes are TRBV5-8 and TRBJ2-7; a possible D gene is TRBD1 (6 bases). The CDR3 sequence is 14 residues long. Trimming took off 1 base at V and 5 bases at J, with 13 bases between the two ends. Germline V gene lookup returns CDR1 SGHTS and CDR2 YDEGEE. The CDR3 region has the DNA TGTGCCAGCAGCTTGAGGCAGGGGTTCAACGAGCAGTACTTC. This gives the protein CASSLRQGFNEQYF.